A single sample is the source of the 10 T cell receptor beta chains below, sequenced in a study of shared T cell receptors in the human thymus. Only in-frame clones appear in the TCRdb table, and some are missing; sequencing was by immunoSEQ multiplex PCR. The table shows about 660,000 clones, with roughly 88% occurring only once. These data are also associated with another study on human thymus T cells.

The sample consisted of thymocytes. Receptors originate from a boy under three years old with a congenital heart defect.

The V call is TRBV27, the J call TRBJ1-5; a weak D match, TRBD1 (5 bases). Per the germline V gene, CDR1 is MNHEY and CDR2 is SMNVEV (reference sequence). The CDR3 loop spans 15 amino acids. Trimming took 5 bases from V and 6 from J, leaving 17 bases between them. The CDR3 DNA reads as TGTGCCAGCAGTCTGGGACGGCGGGGCAGTCAGCCCCAGCATTTT. This sequence encodes CASSLGRRGSQPQHF.

This chain links TRBV2 with TRBJ2-1; 7 bases map to TRBD2. V was clipped by 6 bases and J by 9 bases; unmatched bases: 5. The germline gives CDR1 SNHLY, CDR2 FYNNEI. The CDR3 has 12 amino acids. DNA for the CDR3: TGTGCCAGCAGCCATAGCGGGTGTGAGCAGTTCTTC. It yields the protein CASSHSGCEQFF.

The chain links TRBV10-1 to TRBJ2-7; TRBD2 matches 11 bases. Germline CDR1 WNHNN, CDR2 SYGVQD (reference sequence). There are 16 residues in the CDR3. V dropped 1 base and J dropped 2; count of bases not matched to a gene: 4. The CDR3 sequence: CASSELGTSGPYEQYF. CDR3 nucleotide sequence: TGCGCCAGCAGTGAGTTGGGGACTAGCGGACCCTACGAGCAGTACTTC.

The V call is TRBV15, the J call TRBJ2-7; the D is unclear. Germline CDR1 and CDR2: LNHNV and YYDKDF (reference sequence). This CDR3 spans 14 amino acids. Between the trimmed V and J ends, which lost 0 bases and 2 bases, there was a span of 8 bases. Here the CDR3 reads CATSRDPRPYEQYF. For the CDR3, the DNA is TGTGCCACCAGCAGAGATCCGCGGCCCTACGAGCAGTACTTC.

This sequence joins TRBV27 and TRBJ2-7; 7 bases match TRBD1. V lost 6 bases to trimming and J lost 3 bases; unmatched junction nucleotides: 11. This CDR3 has 15 amino acids. Germline-derived CDR1 and CDR2 are MNHEY and SMNVEV (reference sequence). DNA of the CDR3: TGTGCCAGCAGCCCCCACCACCGGGACAGCTACGAGCAGTACTTC. Translating it yields CASSPHHRDSYEQYF.

This clone appeared once. The V call is TRBV14, the J call TRBJ1-1; D is perhaps TRBD1 (6 bases). CDR3 length: 15 amino acids. The V gene's germline CDR1 is SGHDN and CDR2 FVKESK. V dropped 2 bases and J dropped 4 bases, with 14 bases sitting between them. The CDR3 here is CASSQRLKGGTEAFF. The CDR3 coding sequence is TGTGCCAGCAGCCAAAGATTAAAAGGGGGCACTGAAGCTTTCTTT.

This chain uses TRBV15 with TRBJ2-7; TRBD1 might be the D (6 bases). Trimming pared 0 bases from V and 6 bases from J, leaving 21 bases between. Germline-derived CDR1 and CDR2 are LNHNV and YYDKDF (reference sequence). This CDR3 is built from 17 residues. CDR3: CATSRDRVWSRGGEQYF. CDR3 nucleotides: TGTGCCACCAGCAGAGATCGGGTTTGGAGCAGGGGTGGCGAGCAGTACTTC.

V gene TRBV5-1 combines with J gene TRBJ2-1; D is uncertain. The CDR3 runs to 11 residues. Deletions cut 0 bases from V and 8 bases from J, with 3 bases between. CDR1 and CDR2 (germline): SGHRS, YFSETQ. The CDR3 region is CASSLVDEQFF. CDR3 DNA: TGCGCCAGCAGCTTGGTAGATGAGCAGTTCTTC. The full variable domain, rest sourced from reference TRBV5-1 and TRBJ2-1, is KAGVTQTPRYLIKTRGQQVTLSCSPISGHRSVSWYQQTPGQGLQFLFEYFSETQRNKGNFPGRFSGRQFSNSRSEMNVSTLELGDSALYLCASSLVDEQFFGPGTRLTVL.

The rearrangement links TRBV30 to TRBJ1-3; 7 nucleotides align to TRBD1. The junction had 8 bases not matched to a gene; V was cut back by 2 bases and J by 7 bases. CDR1 GTSNPN and CDR2 SVGIG come from the germline V gene (reference sequence). The CDR3 length is 14 residues. The CDR3 coding sequence is TGTGCCTGGAGTACACAGGGGCAGGGGAACACCATATATTTT. Translating gives CAWSTQGQGNTIYF. The full variable domain, with the rest looked up from reference TRBV30 and TRBJ1-3, is SQTIHQWPATLVQPVGSPLSLECTVEGTSNPNLYWYRQAAGRGLQLLFYSVGIGQISSEVPQNLSASRPQDRQFILSSKKLLLSDSGFYLCAWSTQGQGNTIYFGEGSWLTVV.

The V gene is TRBV6-5, the J gene TRBJ2-5; 11 nucleotides match TRBD2. The CDR3 spans 15 residues. The junction had 5 bases not matched to a gene; V was cut back by 3 bases and J by 5 bases. Germline V gene lookup returns CDR1 MNHEY and CDR2 SVGAGI. Written as DNA, the CDR3 is TGTGCCAGCAGTTATCTAGCGGGAGGAGGCGAGACCCAGTACTTC. Translation: CASSYLAGGGETQYF.